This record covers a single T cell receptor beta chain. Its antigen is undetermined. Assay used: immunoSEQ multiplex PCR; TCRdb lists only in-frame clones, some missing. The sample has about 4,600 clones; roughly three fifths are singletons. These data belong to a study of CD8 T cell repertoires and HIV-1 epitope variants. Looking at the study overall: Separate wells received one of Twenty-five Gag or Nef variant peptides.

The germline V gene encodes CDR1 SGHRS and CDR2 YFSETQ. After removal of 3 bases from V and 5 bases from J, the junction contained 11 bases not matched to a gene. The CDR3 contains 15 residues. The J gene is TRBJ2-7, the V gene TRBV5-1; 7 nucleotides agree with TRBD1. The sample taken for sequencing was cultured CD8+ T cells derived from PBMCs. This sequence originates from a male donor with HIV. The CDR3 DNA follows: TGCGCCAGCAGCTCCCCCGAGACAGGGAGCCACGAGCAGTACTTC. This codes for CASSSPETGSHEQYF.